This entry lists 31 T cell receptor beta chains sequenced from one sample in a study of cytomegalovirus exposure and HLA in healthy donors. PCR used 60 Vbeta primers and 13 Jbeta primers. The data were produced by immunoSEQ multiplex PCR, yet TCRdb's version contains in-frame clones alone and is incomplete. The sample contains some 160,000 clones, around four fifths of which appear only once. The source material was PBMCs. All receptors derive from a male donor in good health and CMV-seronegative.

The table lists this clone with a few counts. This chain links TRBV9 with TRBJ1-1; TRBD1 matches 9 bases. V shed 4 bases and J 4 bases; nucleotides not matched to a gene: 5. The length of the CDR3 is 14 residues. The V gene's germline CDR1 is SGDLS and CDR2 YYNGEE. The CDR3 here is CASSLSTGGTEAFF. The CDR3 region has the DNA TGTGCCAGCAGCCTATCGACAGGGGGCACTGAAGCTTTCTTT.

The chain combines TRBV13 with TRBJ1-2, with 8 nucleotides matching TRBD1. This CDR3 contains 13 residues. Unmatched junction bases numbered 2, after V lost 4 bases and J lost 4 bases. Per the germline V gene, CDR1 is PRHDT and CDR2 is FYEKMQ (reference sequence). CDR3 coding DNA: TGTGCCAGCAGCTCGGGACAGGCCTATGGCTACACCTTC. Translating it yields CASSSGQAYGYTF. Looking up the rest from reference TRBV13 and TRBJ1-2 gives the full variable domain: AAGVIQSPRHLIKEKRETATLKCYPIPRHDTVYWYQQGPGQDPQFLISFYEKMQSDKGSIPDRFSAQQFSDYHSELNMSSLELGDSALYFCASSSGQAYGYTFGSGTRLTVV.

CDR3: CAISPSGGRGNQPQHF. DNA of the CDR3: TGTGCCATCAGCCCGTCAGGAGGTCGAGGCAATCAGCCCCAGCATTTT. The genes are TRBV10-3 and TRBJ1-5; D is unresolved. The CDR3 runs 16 residues. The V gene's germline CDR1 is ENHRY and CDR2 SYGVKD. V shed 6 bases and J shed 2 bases, with 17 bases lying between them.

The chain links TRBV10-2 to TRBJ1-2; 8 bases agree with TRBD1. The length of the CDR3 is 16 residues. Per the germline V gene, CDR1 is WSHSY and CDR2 is SAAADI. Germline trimming cut 3 bases from V and 4 bases from J; bases unmatched to any gene: 10. CDR3 protein: CASSDDPGGDGYGYTF. The CDR3 coding sequence is TGCGCCAGCAGTGATGATCCAGGGGGCGACGGCTATGGCTACACCTTC.

CDR3 in amino acids: CSVVVRGYTEAFF. The CDR3 DNA sequence: TGCAGCGTTGTAGTCCGGGGGTACACTGAAGCTTTCTTT. The V gene is TRBV29-1, the J gene TRBJ1-1; possibly TRBD1 for D (5 bases). The germline V gene encodes CDR1 SQVTM and CDR2 ANQGSEA. V was cut by 4 bases and J by 3 bases, with 12 bases left in between. This CDR3 region has 13 residues.

The gene calls are TRBV9 and TRBJ2-3; D is possibly TRBD2 (6 bases). The CDR3 extends over 16 amino acids. Germline-derived CDR1 and CDR2 are SGDLS and YYNGEE. V dropped 0 bases and J dropped 1 base, with 12 bases sitting between them. The CDR3 sequence: CASSVGPSARTDTQYF. The CDR3 nucleotides are TGTGCCAGCAGCGTAGGCCCTAGCGCTCGCACAGATACGCAGTATTTT.

The chain uses TRBV18 and TRBJ1-4; TRBD1 matches 9 bases. The CDR3 covers 15 residues. V lost 1 base and J lost 5; bases outside the gene matches: 2. Germline V gene lookup returns CDR1 KGHSH and CDR2 LQKENI. CDR3 DNA: TGTGCCAGCTCACCACGGACAGGGGTAAATGAAAAACTGTTTTTT. This encodes CASSPRTGVNEKLFF.

J is TRBJ2-5 and V is TRBV5-8; tentative D call: TRBD2 (5 bases). Trimming left V 5 bases short and J 2 bases short, with 10 bases between. The V gene's germline CDR1 is SGHTS and CDR2 YDEGEE. The CDR3 is 13 residues long. CDR3 DNA sequence: TGTGCCAGCAGAAGCCGAGGGCAAGAGACCCAGTACTTC. Protein sequence: CASRSRGQETQYF.

This clone was counted a few times. The chain combines TRBV30 with TRBJ2-3; the D is unclear. The CDR3 is 12 residues long. Germline CDR1 GTSNPN, CDR2 SVGIG (reference sequence). Trimming cost V 1 base and J 2 bases, with 4 bases left between them. Here the CDR3 DNA reads TGTGCCTGGAGTGCCGTCACAGATACGCAGTATTTT. Protein product: CAWSAVTDTQYF.

V and J are TRBV6-1 and TRBJ1-1, with D possibly TRBD1 on 5 matching bases. The germline gives CDR1 MNHNS, CDR2 SASEGT. Trimming stripped 8 bases from V and 10 bases from J, with 14 bases between. There are 11 residues in the CDR3. This chain's CDR3 is CASGAGLGAFF. CDR3 coding DNA: TGTGCCAGCGGGGCGGGATTAGGAGCTTTCTTT.

This clone was seen a single time. The chain employs TRBV5-1 and TRBJ2-2; 7 bases line up with TRBD1. Germline trimming cut 4 bases from V and 1 base from J; bases unmatched to any gene: 7. CDR1 is SGHRS, CDR2 YFSETQ, per germline. The CDR3 is made up of 16 amino acids. The CDR3 loop is CASSPDRQGNTGELFF. The CDR3 bases are TGCGCCAGCAGCCCCGACCGACAGGGGAACACCGGGGAGCTGTTTTTT.

This clone came up once. The rearrangement joins TRBV5-1 to TRBJ2-3, with 12 bases lining up with TRBD2. Germline-derived CDR1 and CDR2 are SGHRS and YFSETQ. Germline trimming cut 0 bases from V and 2 bases from J; bases unmatched to any gene: 4. The CDR3 totals 17 residues. The CDR3 DNA reads TGCGCCAGCAGCTTGGGTCTAGCGGGAGGGAACACAGATACGCAGTATTTT. Its translation is CASSLGLAGGNTDTQYF.

The chain combines TRBV27 with TRBJ1-4; 9 bases agree with TRBD1. The CDR3 is 14 residues long. Germline CDR1 reads MNHEY; CDR2 reads SMNVEV (reference sequence). V lost 4 bases, J lost 3 bases, and 0 bases stayed unmatched. CDR3 amino acids: CASSWTGANEKLFF. CDR3 bases: TGTGCCAGCAGTTGGACAGGGGCTAATGAAAAACTGTTTTTT.

V gene TRBV6-1 combines with J gene TRBJ1-1, with 9 positions matching TRBD1. CDR1 and CDR2 from the germline V gene are MNHNS and SASEGT. The CDR3 length is 13 residues. Trimming at V came to 8 bases and at J to 0 bases, leaving 1 base not matched to a gene. The CDR3 sequence: CASGDRVNTEAFF. CDR3 nucleotides: TGTGCCAGCGGGGACAGGGTGAACACTGAAGCTTTCTTT.

The CDR3 protein is CASSYRSGYGYTF. The CDR3 coding sequence is TGTGCCAGCAGTTACCGATCGGGGTATGGCTACACCTTC. The chain has TRBV6-6 and TRBJ1-2; D is undetermined. Per the germline V gene, CDR1 is MNHNY and CDR2 is SVGAGI (reference sequence). V lost 2 bases and J 5 bases, leaving 9 bases between the germline ends. The CDR3 is made up of 13 amino acids.

This chain joins TRBV6-1 and TRBJ2-7, with D possibly TRBD2 on 5 matching bases. Trimming took off 7 bases at V and 4 bases at J, with 14 bases between the two ends. CDR1 and CDR2 from the germline V gene are MNHNS and SASEGT. The CDR3 sequence is 13 residues long. The CDR3 protein is CASIPRGSYEQYF. CDR3 DNA sequence: TGTGCCAGCATCCCACGGGGATCTTACGAGCAGTACTTC.

The chain carries TRBV19 and TRBJ2-2; tentative D call: TRBD2 (6 bases). CDR3 length: 15 amino acids. Germline CDR1 and CDR2: LNHDA and SQIVND (reference sequence). Trimming pared 10 bases from V and 2 bases from J, leaving 17 bases between. The CDR3 is CATLAGNLNTGELFF. CDR3 DNA sequence: TGTGCCACCCTGGCGGGGAACCTAAACACCGGGGAGCTGTTTTTT.

V and J are TRBV19 and TRBJ2-1, with D perhaps TRBD2 (7 bases). Germline CDR1 reads LNHDA; CDR2 reads SQIVND (reference sequence). Trimming left V 11 bases short and J 7 bases short, with 21 bases between. The CDR3 has 14 amino acids. CDR3 amino acids: CASRVGGGVNEQFF. The CDR3 DNA follows: TGTGCCTCCCGTGTAGGGGGGGGCGTGAATGAGCAGTTCTTC.

The gene calls are TRBV2 and TRBJ2-1; D possibly corresponds to TRBD2 (5 bases). The CDR3 loop spans 13 amino acids. V gave up 5 bases and J gave up 10 bases, with 15 bases separating them. Germline values: CDR1 SNHLY, CDR2 FYNNEI. The CDR3 protein is CASSPRPGGEQFF. In DNA form, the CDR3 reads TGTGCCAGCAGTCCCCGACCGGGCGGGGAGCAGTTCTTC. Combining the CDR3 with reference TRBV2 and TRBJ2-1 gives the whole variable domain EPEVTQTPSHQVTQMGQEVILRCVPISNHLYFYWYRQILGQKVEFLVSFYNNEISEKSEIFDDQFSVERPDGSNFTLKIRSTKLEDSAMYFCASSPRPGGEQFFGPGTRLTVL.

The chain links TRBV27 to TRBJ1-5; no reliable D call. The CDR3 is made up of 15 amino acids. Germline CDR1 reads MNHEY; CDR2 reads SMNVEV (reference sequence). Deletions cut 0 bases from V and 4 bases from J, with 10 bases between. The CDR3 sequence is CASSLSRVGNQPQHF. The CDR3 DNA follows: TGTGCCAGCAGTTTATCGAGGGTGGGGAATCAGCCCCAGCATTTT.

The CDR3 loop reads CSALVDTQYF. The DNA of the CDR3 is TGCAGTGCTCTCGTGGATACGCAGTATTTT. V and J are TRBV20-1 and TRBJ2-3; D not resolved. CDR3 length: 10 amino acids. Germline V CDR1 and CDR2: DFQATT, SNEGSKA (reference sequence). Between the trimmed V and J ends, which lost 5 bases and 6 bases, there was a span of 6 bases.

The chain carries TRBV7-6 and TRBJ1-5; D unresolved. Deletions cut 5 bases from V and 3 bases from J, with 14 bases between. CDR1 is SGHVS, CDR2 FNYEAQ, per germline. The CDR3 extends over 15 amino acids. CDR3 in DNA: TGTGCCAGCAGCCGAAGTTCAGGCCTCAATCAGCCCCAGCATTTT. Its protein is CASSRSSGLNQPQHF. The complete variable domain, with remaining parts taken from reference TRBV7-6 and TRBJ1-5, reads GAGVSQSPRYKVTKRGQDVALRCDPISGHVSLYWYRQALGQGPEFLTYFNYEAQQDKSGLPNDRFSAERPEGSISTLTIQRTEQRDSAMYRCASSRSSGLNQPQHFGDGTRLSIL.

This clone was seen once. At one end, the junction sequence differs from germline, possibly due to a read error. The chain employs TRBV9 and TRBJ1-2; TRBD1 matches 8 bases. Germline V CDR1 and CDR2: SGDLS, YYNGEE. This CDR3 comprises 15 residues. The CDR3 DNA follows: TGTGCCAGCAGCGTAGGGACAGGGACTAACTATGTCTACACCTTC. Translating it yields CASSVGTGTNYVYTF. Variable domain in full (rest from reference TRBV9 and TRBJ1-2): DSGVTQTPKHLITATGQRVTLRCSPRSGDLSVYWYQQSLDQGLQFLIQYYNGEERAKGNILERFSAQQFPDLHSELNLSSLELGDSALYFCASSVGTGTNYVYTFGSGTRLTVV.

The gene calls are TRBV21-1 and TRBJ2-3; the table's TRBD1 call for D was not verified on the DNA. TRBV21-1 corresponds to a pseudogene. The length of the CDR3 is 12 residues. The DNA for the CDR3 is TGTGCCAGCAGGGGCTGCACAGATACGCAGTATTTT. As protein: CASRGCTDTQYF.

This clone has only a few counts. V and J are TRBV4-1 and TRBJ2-7; possible D gene TRBD1, 6 bases. CDR3 length: 13 amino acids. V was pared by 0 bases and J by 4 bases, with 7 bases between. The germline CDR1 and CDR2 sequences are MGHRA and YSYEKL. In DNA, the CDR3 is TGCGCCAGCAGCCAAGATGGACAGTACGAGCAGTACTTC. Protein sequence: CASSQDGQYEQYF.

The chain uses TRBV4-3 and TRBJ1-1; D call uncertain. V lost 0 bases to trimming and J lost 2 bases, with 10 bases between them. The V gene's germline CDR1 is LGHNA and CDR2 YSLEER. CDR3 length equals 15 residues. Here the CDR3 DNA reads TGCGCCAGCAGCCAAGATCAGGCAACCAACACTGAAGCTTTCTTT. It codes for CASSQDQATNTEAFF.

The chain has TRBV5-1 and TRBJ2-2, with D possibly TRBD1 on 5 matching bases. This CDR3 is built from 15 residues. Germline V gene data show CDR1 as SGHRS and CDR2 as YFSETQ. V dropped 0 bases and J dropped 6 bases, with 12 bases sitting between them. The CDR3 DNA reads as TGCGCCAGCAGCTTGGCCGGGCAGGGCGCCGGGGAGCTGTTTTTT. It translates to CASSLAGQGAGELFF.

This sequence joins TRBV14 and TRBJ2-5; the D is unclear. The CDR3 extends over 16 amino acids. V lost 2 bases, J lost 4 bases, and 17 bases lay in between. Germline V gene data show CDR1 as SGHDN and CDR2 as FVKESK. CDR3 coding DNA: TGTGCCAGCAGCCAAAACTTTGCGGCTAGTGGAGAGACCCAGTACTTC. Its protein product is CASSQNFAASGETQYF.

The chain carries TRBV7-9 and TRBJ2-1; 16 nucleotides agree with TRBD2. Germline V gene sequence: CDR1 SEHNR, CDR2 FQNEAQ (reference sequence). V dropped 5 bases and J dropped 5; count of bases not matched to a gene: 3. The CDR3 loop spans 16 amino acids. The CDR3 is CASSPGTSGRDNEQFF. Here the CDR3 DNA reads TGTGCCAGCAGCCCGGGGACTAGCGGGAGGGACAATGAGCAGTTCTTC.

V is TRBV29-1 and J is TRBJ2-1, with 7 bases aligning to TRBD2. J lost 10 bases, V lost 0 bases, and 9 bases had no gene match. The CDR3 is 14 residues long. Germline lookup yields CDR1 SQVTM and CDR2 ANQGSEA. The chain's CDR3 is CSVEDSKRDGEQFF. The CDR3 nucleotides are TGCAGCGTTGAAGATTCTAAGCGGGACGGAGAGCAGTTCTTC.

The CDR3 is CASSLDLAGRETQYF. In nucleotides, the CDR3 is TGTGCCAGCAGCTTAGATCTAGCGGGACGGGAGACCCAGTACTTC. The chain employs TRBV11-2 and TRBJ2-5, with 9 bases that match TRBD2. This CDR3 contains 15 residues. V lost 0 bases and J lost 5; bases outside the gene matches: 4. Germline V CDR1 and CDR2: SGHAT, FQNNGV.